The 27 T cell receptor beta chains listed next were all sequenced from one sample in a study of radiation and T cells in renal cell carcinoma. Specified time point: blood 4 weeks post-SBRT, at nephrectomy. Treatment specified: 15 Gy SBRT to primary tumor, nephrectomy 4 weeks later. Produced via immunoSEQ multiplex PCR; TCRdb's table is partial and in-frame only. Altogether about 77,000 clones are present, over 80% being singletons, with the ten largest covering 2% to 3%. The specimen was blood, collected from a patient whose treatment included radiotherapy and nephrectomy. The source of these receptors is a woman aged 60-70 years with renal cell carcinoma.

The CDR3 loop reads CAISEFRDRVVYTF. The CDR3 DNA is TGTGCCATCAGTGAGTTTCGGGACAGGGTAGTCTACACCTTC. J is TRBJ1-2 and V is TRBV10-3, with TRBD1 matching over 9 bases. Germline loops: CDR1 ENHRY, CDR2 SYGVKD. J was trimmed by 10 bases and V by 1 base; bases with no gene match: 7. This CDR3 has 14 amino acids.

The V gene is TRBV5-1, the J gene TRBJ2-1; D remains unclear. CDR3 size: 15 residues. CDR1 and CDR2 from the germline V gene are SGHRS and YFSETQ. V was pared by 0 bases and J by 4 bases, with 11 bases between. CDR3 loop: CASSLAGLPYNEQFF. The DNA for the CDR3 is TGCGCCAGCAGCTTGGCCGGGCTCCCTTACAATGAGCAGTTCTTC.

The rearrangement uses TRBV5-1 and TRBJ1-5; 9 bases line up with TRBD1. The junction had 7 bases not matched to a gene; V was cut back by 4 bases and J by 8 bases. Germline V gives CDR1 SGHRS, CDR2 YFSETQ. The CDR3 covers 14 residues. This CDR3 is CASSTTGGSEPQHF. In nucleotides, the CDR3 is TGCGCCAGCAGCACTACAGGGGGCAGTGAGCCCCAGCATTTT.

The V call is TRBV18, the J call TRBJ1-1; perhaps TRBD1 as D (5 bases). The CDR3 length is 15 residues. Germline CDR1 reads KGHSH; CDR2 reads LQKENI. V was clipped by 3 bases and J by 6 bases, with 17 bases between them. The CDR3 DNA reads as TGTGCCAGCTCACCGGCCAGGGAGCTATTGTCTGAAGCTTTCTTT. Its translation: CASSPARELLSEAFF.

The rearrangement links TRBV15 to TRBJ2-3; D possibly matches TRBD1 or TRBD2 (6 bases each). This CDR3 has 16 amino acids. The germline CDR1 and CDR2 sequences are LNHNV and YYDKDF (reference sequence). The ends were cut back, 2 bases at V and 2 bases at J, with 14 bases in the middle. The CDR3: CATSRSGGGATDTQYF. The CDR3 nucleotides are TGTGCCACCAGCAGAAGTGGGGGCGGGGCCACAGATACGCAGTATTTT.

CDR3 region: CASSRDINQPQHF. The CDR3 DNA sequence: TGTGCCAGCAGTAGGGACATCAATCAGCCCCAGCATTTT. V gene TRBV2 combines with J gene TRBJ1-5, with D possibly matching TRBD1 (6 bases). Germline CDR1 and CDR2: SNHLY and FYNNEI. The CDR3 has 13 amino acids. V lost 5 bases and J 3 bases, leaving 8 bases between the germline ends.

The chain carries TRBV7-6 and TRBJ1-5; possible D gene TRBD1, 5 bases. Germline V CDR1 and CDR2: SGHVS, FNYEAQ. The CDR3 extends over 14 amino acids. Trimming pared 1 base from V and 7 bases from J, leaving 11 bases between. This CDR3 reads CASSLVPGGQPQHF. CDR3 DNA: TGTGCCAGCAGCTTAGTTCCGGGGGGGCAGCCCCAGCATTTT.

This chain connects TRBV7-6 to TRBJ1-1; no firm D call. V lost 1 base, J lost 9 bases, and 12 bases lay in between. Germline CDR1 SGHVS, CDR2 FNYEAQ. This CDR3 has 13 residues. The CDR3 loop is CASSLGATEKAFF. The CDR3 DNA follows: TGTGCCAGCAGCTTAGGAGCCACCGAAAAAGCTTTCTTT.

This clone was seen once. The chain is built from TRBV19 and TRBJ1-1; D remains unclear. The CDR3 contains 15 residues. CDR1 and CDR2 (germline): LNHDA, SQIVND (reference sequence). Trimming left V 7 bases short and J 0 bases short, with 15 bases between. CDR3 residues: CASIRTSLMNTEAFF. The DNA of the CDR3 is TGTGCCAGTATCCGGACCTCACTAATGAACACTGAAGCTTTCTTT.

The chain has TRBV4-2 and TRBJ1-4; D remains ambiguous. The CDR3 covers 14 residues. Germline V gene lookup returns CDR1 LGHNA and CDR2 YNFKEQ. Trimming removed 2 bases at V and 5 bases at J, with 9 bases between. CDR3 sequence (DNA): TGTGCCAGCAGCCAAACCGGAAGAAATGAAAAACTGTTTTTT. Residues: CASSQTGRNEKLFF.

This clone has just a few counts. The rearrangement links TRBV4-3 to TRBJ1-4, with D possibly TRBD1 on 5 matching bases. V lost 5 bases and J 5 bases, leaving 18 bases between the germline ends. The CDR3 is made up of 16 amino acids. Per germline, CDR1 LGHNA and CDR2 YSLEER. In nucleotides, the CDR3 is TGCGCCAGCAGCGTCCCTCTGGGGCGCGGGAATGAAAAACTGTTTTTT. Protein product: CASSVPLGRGNEKLFF.

The chain employs TRBV4-1 and TRBJ2-3; D is perhaps TRBD2 (7 bases). In germline, CDR1 is MGHRA, CDR2 YSYEKL. V shed 3 bases and J shed 4 bases, with 17 bases lying between them. This CDR3 region has 16 residues. This CDR3 reads CASSHEGGYRPDTQYF. The CDR3 nucleotides are TGCGCCAGCAGCCACGAGGGGGGGTACAGACCAGATACGCAGTATTTT.

This clone was seen once. The gene calls are TRBV28 and TRBJ1-5; D might be TRBD1 (5 bases). V was cut by 3 bases and J by 4 bases, with 16 bases left in between. The CDR3 length is 16 residues. CDR1 and CDR2 from the germline V gene are MDHEN and SYDVKM. CDR3 protein: CASSFSSSGANQPQHF. CDR3 DNA: TGTGCCAGCAGTTTCTCCTCCAGTGGGGCAAATCAGCCCCAGCATTTT.

The J gene is TRBJ2-5, the V gene TRBV2; tentatively, D is TRBD1 (6 bases). Germline-derived CDR1 and CDR2 are SNHLY and FYNNEI. V was shortened by 5 bases and J by 4 bases, with 8 bases between the two germline ends. CDR3 length: 12 amino acids. The CDR3 region is CASSLQGETQYF. The CDR3 DNA is TGTGCCAGCAGTTTACAGGGAGAGACCCAGTACTTC.

CDR3 residues: CASSVGVMGTQYF. CDR3 nucleotides: TGTGCCAGCAGCGTAGGGGTTATGGGGACCCAGTACTTC. The V gene is TRBV9, the J gene TRBJ2-5; D gene ambiguous. CDR1 is SGDLS and CDR2 is YYNGEE in the germline V gene. Trimming took 0 bases from V and 7 from J, leaving 10 bases between them. This CDR3 spans 13 amino acids.

This chain connects TRBV9 to TRBJ1-2, with TRBD1 matching 9 bases. Germline lookup yields CDR1 SGDLS and CDR2 YYNGEE. This CDR3 is built from 13 residues. V shed 4 bases, J shed 7 bases, and the junction held 5 bases outside the gene matches. CDR3 coding DNA: TGTGCCAGCAGCCCCCGACAGGGGGTTGGCTACACCTTC. Amino acids: CASSPRQGVGYTF.

This chain uses TRBV7-2 with TRBJ1-1; D is uncertain. Trimming stripped 1 base from V and 0 bases from J, with 6 bases between. CDR3 length equals 14 residues. CDR1 SGHTA and CDR2 FQGNSA come from the germline V gene. The CDR3 protein is CASSLEGMNTEAFF. The CDR3 DNA follows: TGTGCCAGCAGCTTAGAGGGCATGAACACTGAAGCTTTCTTT.

The CDR3 spells CASSIQGANGYEQYF. CDR3 in DNA: TGTGCCAGTAGTATACAGGGGGCGAATGGGTACGAGCAGTACTTC. The V and J genes are TRBV19 and TRBJ2-5, with TRBD1 identical over 8 bases. The J call may be incorrect, as the DNA end agrees better with TRBJ2-7. Germline V gives CDR1 LNHDA, CDR2 SQIVND (reference sequence). The CDR3 runs to 15 residues.

The J gene is TRBJ1-4, the V gene TRBV11-2, with D perhaps TRBD1 (6 bases). The CDR3 spans 14 residues. The germline V and J ends were trimmed by 1 base and 8 bases, with 11 bases remaining between them. Germline values: CDR1 SGHAT, CDR2 FQNNGV. The CDR3: CASSLGGAGEKLFF. The CDR3 DNA reads TGTGCCAGCAGCTTAGGGGGGGCTGGGGAAAAACTGTTTTTT.

This clone was seen only once. The chain links TRBV18 to TRBJ1-2; a possible D gene is TRBD1 (5 bases). The ends were cut back, 3 bases at V and 2 bases at J, with 7 bases in the middle. CDR1 and CDR2 (germline): KGHSH, LQKENI. This CDR3 comprises 13 residues. The CDR3 sequence is CASSPDRNYGYTF. CDR3 DNA sequence: TGTGCCAGCTCACCCGACAGAAACTATGGCTACACCTTC. Together with reference TRBV18 and TRBJ1-2, the CDR3 gives the full variable domain: NAGVMQNPRHLVRRRGQEARLRCSPMKGHSHVYWYRQLPEEGLKFMVYLQKENIIDESGMPKERFSAEFPKEGPSILRIQQVVRGDSAAYFCASSPDRNYGYTFGSGTRLTVV.

The chain couples TRBV6-1 to TRBJ2-1; D uncertain. The CDR3 length is 12 residues. From germline, CDR1 is MNHNS and CDR2 SASEGT. Trimming left V 5 bases short and J 9 bases short, with 11 bases between. The CDR3 loop reads CASSLVLSEQFF. The DNA of the CDR3 is TGTGCCAGCAGTTTGGTACTGTCTGAGCAGTTCTTC.

V gene TRBV5-6 combines with J gene TRBJ1-3; a possible D gene is TRBD1 (5 bases). Germline V gene lookup returns CDR1 SGHDT and CDR2 YYEEEE. The CDR3 covers 15 residues. V lost 4 bases, J lost 4 bases, and 15 bases lay in between. This chain's CDR3 is CASSRVQGLGNTIYF. The CDR3 bases are TGTGCCAGCAGCCGGGTCCAGGGCCTCGGAAACACCATATATTTT.

V gene TRBV11-1 combines with J gene TRBJ2-3; the match to TRBD1 covers 7 bases. J gave up 5 bases and V 5 bases, and 16 bases lay outside the gene matches. From germline, CDR1 is SGHAT and CDR2 FQDESV (reference sequence). There are 17 residues in the CDR3. The CDR3 spells CASSTDGQDPFEDTQYF. CDR3 in DNA: TGTGCCAGCAGCACAGACGGACAGGATCCGTTCGAAGATACGCAGTATTTT.

The chain recombines TRBV30 with TRBJ1-5, with 9 bases that match TRBD1. V was clipped by 4 bases and J by 0 bases; unmatched bases: 4. Germline V gene sequence: CDR1 GTSNPN, CDR2 SVGIG (reference sequence). The CDR3 contains 15 residues. This chain's CDR3 is CAWTRTGDSNQPQHF. CDR3 bases: TGTGCCTGGACCCGGACAGGGGATAGCAATCAGCCCCAGCATTTT.

The chain is built from TRBV7-9 and TRBJ2-7; D is possibly TRBD1 or TRBD2 (6 bases each). The V and J ends lost 5 bases and 6 bases respectively, with 23 bases between them. In germline, CDR1 is SEHNR, CDR2 FQNEAQ (reference sequence). The CDR3 covers 16 residues. The CDR3 DNA sequence: TGTGCCAGCAGCCCCCAAGGGGGGACAATCAATCCCGAGCAGTACTTC. As protein: CASSPQGGTINPEQYF.

The J gene is TRBJ1-2, the V gene TRBV15, with D hard to call. The CDR3 contains 16 residues. Trimming took off 5 bases at V and 3 bases at J, with 19 bases between the two ends. Germline V lookup: CDR1 LNHNV, CDR2 YYDKDF (reference sequence). CDR3 sequence (DNA): TGTGCCACCAGCCCTCCCCCAGGAGGAGAGGACTATGGCTACACCTTC. This translates into CATSPPPGGEDYGYTF.

This clone was recorded once. V gene TRBV6-1 combines with J gene TRBJ1-2, with TRBD1 matching over 10 bases. With V trimmed by 6 bases and J by 4 bases, 8 bases remained unmatched. Germline CDR1 reads MNHNS; CDR2 reads SASEGT. The CDR3 has 15 amino acids. The CDR3 nucleotides read TGTGCCAGCAGCCCGACAGGGGGCTTTAGCTATGGCTACACCTTC. Translation gives CASSPTGGFSYGYTF.